One T cell receptor (beta chain) is described in this entry. The record originates from a study of shared clonotypes between healthy human individuals. The data were produced by immunoSEQ multiplex PCR, yet TCRdb's version contains in-frame clones alone and is incomplete. Seen here are about 110,000 clones, about 70% observed once, and the top ten hold almost 25%. The J segment lost 4 bases and the V segment lost 2 bases, leaving 11 bases of the junction unmatched. The CDR3 sequence is 18 residues long. Germline lookup yields CDR1 MNHEY and CDR2 SMNVEV (reference sequence). The source material was memory CD8+ T cells sorted from blood. The sample's subset: CD45RO+ cells pooled with CCR7-negative TemRA cells. The chain carries TRBV27 and TRBJ2-1; 10 bases are shared with TRBD2. The TCR was taken from a woman under 40 in good health. CDR3 sequence: CASSLSSSGRRGYNEQFF. Written as DNA, the CDR3 is TGTGCCAGCAGTTTAAGTTCTAGCGGGAGAAGGGGATACAATGAGCAGTTCTTC.